Following are 18 T cell receptor beta chains from one sample sequenced in a study of Graves' ophthalmopathy and Graves' hyperthyroidism. Researchers took RNA transcripts and amplified TCR beta CDR3 regions from them. In the first round, RT-PCR was carried out with HTBI primers, and a multiplex PCR formed the second round. TCRdb reprocessed the multiplex PCR reads via MiXCR and lists one record per CDR3 protein. The sample records 400,000 to 500,000 distinct CDR3 sequences, around a fifth being singletons. Sequencing was performed on peripheral blood. All receptors come from a woman between 18 and 30 years old with stable Graves' hyperthyroidism.

Points on this clonotype: A junction end diverges from the germline sequence, so it may reflect a read error. The chain joins TRBV10-3 to TRBJ2-5, with D uncertain. The CDR3 totals 14 residues. Germline CDR1 and CDR2: ENHRY and SYGVKD. CDR3 in amino acids: CATASTADQETKYF. CDR3 sequence (DNA): TGTGCCACCGCCTCGACGGCAGACCAAGAGACCAAGTACTTC.

The chain combines TRBV15 with TRBJ1-2; 8 nucleotides match TRBD1. Germline assignment: CDR1 LNHNV and CDR2 YYDKDF (reference sequence). The CDR3 has 16 residues. The J segment lost 6 bases and the V segment lost 3 bases, leaving 12 bases of the junction unmatched. The CDR3 sequence: CATSRLILQGDNGYTF. In DNA form, the CDR3 reads TGTGCCACCAGCAGGCTTATTCTACAGGGGGACAATGGCTACACCTTC.

This clonotype was counted ten times or more. This sequence joins TRBV15 and TRBJ2-5, with D perhaps TRBD2 (5 bases). CDR1 LNHNV and CDR2 YYDKDF come from the germline V gene (reference sequence). The V end was cut by 11 bases, the J end by 5 bases, with 18 bases between. The CDR3 runs 13 residues. The CDR3 DNA is TGTGCCCTCCGGGCTAGCAGGAGTGAGACCCAGTACTTC. Translated: CALRASRSETQYF.

This clonotype was picked up many times. This rearrangement joins TRBV12-3 or TRBV12-4 to TRBJ2-5; TRBD2 aligns across 15 bases. This CDR3 has 18 residues. Germline trimming cut 5 bases from V and 5 bases from J; bases unmatched to any gene: 12. The CDR3 spells CASSQGGLAGGPSETQYF. In DNA, the CDR3 is TGTGCCAGCAGTCAAGGCGGACTAGCGGGAGGGCCGTCCGAGACCCAGTACTTC.

This clonotype has at least ten counts. This chain connects TRBV10-3 to TRBJ2-7; 14 bases agree with TRBD2. The V and J ends lost 4 bases and 5 bases, in that order; junction bases with no gene match: 7. The V gene's germline CDR1 is ENHRY and CDR2 SYGVKD. This CDR3 has 16 residues. This chain's CDR3 is CAISAPRTSGRNEQYF. CDR3 DNA: TGTGCCATCAGTGCCCCCCGGACTAGCGGGAGGAACGAGCAGTACTTC.

A single count supports this clonotype. The chain uses TRBV29-1 and TRBJ1-2; 7 bases are a match to TRBD1. This CDR3 has 16 amino acids. After removal of 0 bases from V and 2 bases from J, the junction contained 9 bases not matched to a gene. Germline V lookup: CDR1 SQVTM, CDR2 ANQGSEA. Here the CDR3 DNA reads TGCAGCGTTGAAGATTGGGGAACAGGGGAGAACTATGGCTACACCTTC. Amino acid sequence: CSVEDWGTGENYGYTF.

This clonotype was recorded at least ten times. The gene calls are TRBV2 and TRBJ1-5, with TRBD1 matching over 8 bases. This CDR3 contains 17 residues. Per germline, CDR1 SNHLY and CDR2 FYNNEI. V dropped 4 bases and J dropped 0; count of bases not matched to a gene: 8. CDR3 DNA sequence: TGTGCCAGCAGTGGGACAGGGAGGTTGCGTAGCAATCAGCCCCAGCATTTT. Translation gives CASSGTGRLRSNQPQHF. Using reference TRBV2 and TRBJ1-5 for the parts outside the CDR3, the full variable domain is EPEVTQTPSHQVTQMGQEVILRCVPISNHLYFYWYRQILGQKVEFLVSFYNNEISEKSEIFDDQFSVERPDGSNFTLKIRSTKLEDSAMYFCASSGTGRLRSNQPQHFGDGTRLSIL.

The V gene is TRBV6-1, the J gene TRBJ1-2; 12 bases fit TRBD1. Looked up from germline, CDR1 is MNHNS and CDR2 is SASEGT. The V segment lost 6 bases and the J segment 4 bases; nucleotides outside the gene matches: 6. The CDR3 runs to 15 residues. The CDR3 DNA follows: TGTGCCAGCAGCTCCGGGACAGGGGGCATCTATGGCTACACCTTC. This codes for CASSSGTGGIYGYTF.

This clonotype was observed at least ten times. The chain is built from TRBV7-8 and TRBJ1-5; maybe TRBD1 (6 bases). The CDR3 loop spans 20 amino acids. Germline lookup yields CDR1 SGHVS and CDR2 FQNEAQ. The ends were cut back, 1 base at V and 0 bases at J, with 22 bases in the middle. The CDR3 region is CASSLGEGGHKTYSNQPQHF. The CDR3 nucleotides are TGTGCCAGCAGCTTAGGGGAAGGGGGACACAAGACCTATAGCAATCAGCCCCAGCATTTT.

The rearrangement uses TRBV12-3 or TRBV12-4 and TRBJ1-1, with TRBD1 as a possible D gene (6 bases). V lost 5 bases and J lost 0, with 13 bases in between. The length of the CDR3 is 15 residues. The CDR3 is CASSADRTLNTEAFF. CDR3 coding DNA: TGTGCCAGCAGTGCCGACAGGACCTTGAACACTGAAGCTTTCTTT.

V usage is TRBV6-5 and J usage is TRBJ2-5; 10 bases map to TRBD2. V lost 2 bases and J lost 5; bases outside the gene matches: 8. Germline CDR1 is MNHEY and CDR2 is SVGAGI. The CDR3 has 16 residues. In DNA, the CDR3 is TGTGCCAGCAGTTACCGGAGACTAGCGGGTGGGGAGACCCAGTACTTC. As protein: CASSYRRLAGGETQYF.

With respect to this clonotype: A much more abundant neighbour one base away suggests this may be a read error. The chain carries TRBV5-1 and TRBJ2-5; D not certain. Looked up from germline, CDR1 is SGHRS and CDR2 is YFSETQ. CDR3 size: 13 residues. The CDR3 nucleotides read TGCGCCAGCAACCGGGTAGGAATGGTGACCAAGTACTTC. Translating gives CASNRVGMVTKYF.

The rearrangement uses TRBV6-5 and TRBJ1-2; D ambiguous. CDR3 length: 14 residues. The V end was cut by 4 bases, the J end by 5 bases, with 14 bases between. Germline loops: CDR1 MNHEY, CDR2 SVGAGI. CDR3 in amino acids: CASSSRASSYGYTF. In DNA, the CDR3 is TGTGCCAGCAGTTCGCGGGCGAGCTCATATGGCTACACCTTC.

There are a few counts of this clonotype. This chain joins TRBV11-2 and TRBJ2-7, with a tentative D call TRBD2 (7 bases). CDR3 length: 14 amino acids. Per germline, CDR1 SGHAT and CDR2 FQNNGV. V was pared by 6 bases and J by 3 bases, with 15 bases between. In nucleotides, the CDR3 is TGTGCCAGCAGACTACAGGGAGGGTTCTACGAGCAGTACTTC. Residues: CASRLQGGFYEQYF.

This clonotype was recorded a few times. The CDR3 spells CASSPPGAYGYTF. The CDR3, as DNA: TGTGCCAGCTCACCACCAGGGGCTTATGGCTACACCTTC. The chain carries TRBV18 and TRBJ1-2, with D perhaps TRBD1 (5 bases). The CDR3 contains 13 residues. In germline, CDR1 is KGHSH, CDR2 LQKENI. The ends were cut back, 0 bases at V and 5 bases at J, with 7 bases in the middle.

The sample holds many counts of this clonotype. The V call is TRBV9, the J call TRBJ1-6; D not certain. CDR3 length: 14 residues. The germline V gene has CDR1 SGDLS and CDR2 YYNGEE. Deletions cut 0 bases from V and 10 bases from J, with 11 bases between. CDR3: CASSVDGSESPLHF. CDR3 sequence (DNA): TGTGCCAGCAGCGTAGATGGGAGTGAGTCACCCCTCCACTTT.

This clonotype came up many times. The chain has TRBV30 and TRBJ1-1; D not certain. The germline V gene has CDR1 GTSNPN and CDR2 SVGIG (reference sequence). The V end was cut by 3 bases, the J end by 5 bases, with 7 bases between. The CDR3 is made up of 11 amino acids. The CDR3: CAWRGITEAFF. DNA of the CDR3: TGTGCCTGGAGGGGGATAACTGAAGCTTTCTTT.

Ten or more counts support this clonotype. The DNA for the CDR3 is TGTGCCATCAGTGAGTTGGAGTTGAACACTGAAGCTTTCTTT. It encodes CAISELELNTEAFF. This rearrangement joins TRBV10-3 to TRBJ1-1; D gene uncertain. Germline-derived CDR1 and CDR2 are ENHRY and SYGVKD. The CDR3 is made up of 14 amino acids. V gave up 1 base and J gave up 0 bases, with 6 bases separating them.